This TCR beta chain stems from a study of human thymus T cells. Study results and limitations: It looked as if thymic and blood repertoires used V and J genes in a biased way.

Profiling relied on immunoSEQ multiplex PCR, and the TCRdb table lists in-frame clones only, not all of them. The repertoire holds fewer than 55,000 clones, with over 85% as singletons. This clone was picked up one time. As yet, its antigen is unknown. CDR3 length equals 13 residues. Deletions cut 2 bases from V and 4 bases from J, with 8 bases between. Germline V gives CDR1 MNHEY, CDR2 SVGAGI. The chain links TRBV6-5 to TRBJ1-2; the D is unclear. The receptor comes from a boy in the first two years of life with a congenital heart defect but otherwise immunologically healthy. Specimen: blood. The CDR3 DNA is TGTGCCAGCAGTTACGGGAGAAGCTATGGCTACACCTTC. It yields the protein CASSYGRSYGYTF.